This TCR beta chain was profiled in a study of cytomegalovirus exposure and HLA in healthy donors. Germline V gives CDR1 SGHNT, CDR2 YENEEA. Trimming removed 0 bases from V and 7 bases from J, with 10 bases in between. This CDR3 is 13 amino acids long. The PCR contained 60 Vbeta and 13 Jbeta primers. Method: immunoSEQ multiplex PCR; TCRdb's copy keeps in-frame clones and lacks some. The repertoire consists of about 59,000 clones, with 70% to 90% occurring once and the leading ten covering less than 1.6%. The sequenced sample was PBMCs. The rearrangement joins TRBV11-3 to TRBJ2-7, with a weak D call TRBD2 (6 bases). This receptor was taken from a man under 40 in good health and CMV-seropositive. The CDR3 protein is CASSLDLGGEQYF. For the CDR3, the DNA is TGTGCCAGCAGCTTAGACCTAGGAGGGGAGCAGTACTTC.